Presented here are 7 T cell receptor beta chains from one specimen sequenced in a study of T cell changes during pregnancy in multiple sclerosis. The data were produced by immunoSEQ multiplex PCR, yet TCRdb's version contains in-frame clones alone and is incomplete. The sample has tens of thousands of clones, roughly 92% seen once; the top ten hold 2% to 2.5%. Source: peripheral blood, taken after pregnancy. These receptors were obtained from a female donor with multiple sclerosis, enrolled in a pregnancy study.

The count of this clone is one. The CDR3 protein is CASSVGYSGANVLTF. DNA of the CDR3: TGTGCCAGCAGCGTAGGTTATTCTGGGGCCAACGTCCTGACTTTC. This chain joins TRBV9 and TRBJ2-6; D is ambiguous. This CDR3 contains 15 residues. CDR1 is SGDLS and CDR2 is YYNGEE in the germline V gene. V dropped 0 bases and J dropped 1 base, with 5 bases sitting between them.

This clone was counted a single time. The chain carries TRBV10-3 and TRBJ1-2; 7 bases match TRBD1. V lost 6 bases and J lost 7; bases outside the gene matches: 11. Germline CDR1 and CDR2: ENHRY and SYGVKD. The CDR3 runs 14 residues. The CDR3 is CAISSDRAVGGYTF. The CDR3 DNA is TGTGCCATCAGCTCTGACAGGGCTGTTGGTGGCTACACCTTC.

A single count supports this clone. CDR3 sequence: CASNPRTGTTENTEAFF. CDR3 nucleotide sequence: TGCGCCAGCAATCCGCGGACAGGTACCACGGAGAACACTGAAGCTTTCTTT. This chain connects TRBV5-1 to TRBJ1-1, with 7 bases matching TRBD1. The germline V gene encodes CDR1 SGHRS and CDR2 YFSETQ. Trimming cost V 6 bases and J 1 base; bases outside gene matches: 15. The CDR3 covers 17 residues.

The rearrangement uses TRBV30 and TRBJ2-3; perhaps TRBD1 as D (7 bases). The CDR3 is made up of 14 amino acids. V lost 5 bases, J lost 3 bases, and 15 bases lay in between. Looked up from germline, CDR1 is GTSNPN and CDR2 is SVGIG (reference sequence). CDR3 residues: CAWARGVATDTQYF. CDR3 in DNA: TGTGCCTGGGCCAGGGGGGTGGCGACAGATACGCAGTATTTT.

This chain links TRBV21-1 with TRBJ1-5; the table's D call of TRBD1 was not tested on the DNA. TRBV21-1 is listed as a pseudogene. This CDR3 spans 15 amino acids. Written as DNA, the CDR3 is TGTGCCAGCAGCAAGGGTGGGGGCCTCAATCAGCCCCAGCATTTT. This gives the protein CASSKGGGLNQPQHF.

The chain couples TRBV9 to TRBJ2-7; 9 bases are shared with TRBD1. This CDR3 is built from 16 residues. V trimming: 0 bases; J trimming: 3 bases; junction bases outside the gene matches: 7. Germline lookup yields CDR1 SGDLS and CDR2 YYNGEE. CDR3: CASSVGYPGQGYEQYF. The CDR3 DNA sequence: TGTGCCAGCAGCGTAGGCTACCCGGGACAGGGCTACGAGCAGTACTTC.

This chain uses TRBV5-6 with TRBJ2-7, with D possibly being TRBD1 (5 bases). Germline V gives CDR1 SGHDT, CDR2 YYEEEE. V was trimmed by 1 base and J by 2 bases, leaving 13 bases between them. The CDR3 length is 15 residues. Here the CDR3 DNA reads TGTGCCAGCAGCTTGTATGGGGCGACAGCCTACGAGCAGTACTTC. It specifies CASSLYGATAYEQYF. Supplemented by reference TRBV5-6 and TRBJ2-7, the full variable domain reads DAGVTQSPTHLIKTRGQQVTLRCSPKSGHDTVSWYQQALGQGPQFIFQYYEEEERQRGNFPDRFSGHQFPNYSSELNVNALLLGDSALYLCASSLYGATAYEQYFGPGTRLTVT.